This paragraph covers one TCR beta chain sequence. Its antigen is unknown. Per-nucleotide qualities are absent, and no much larger clonotype sits a single base away. CD8 naive samples were obtained by positive selection for CCR7 among CD45RO-negative cells, yielding a CD45RA+CCR7+ population from which TemRA cells were excluded. Donors were healthy HIV-negative adults with no recently reported acute infections or vaccinations. Every donor was a Caucasian adult residing in Nashville, Tennessee, USA. Blood was obtained by leukapheresis, after which PBMCs were separated by Ficoll-Histopaque density gradient centrifugation and cryopreserved in liquid nitrogen vapor phase. Purity and quantity of every magnetically sorted T cell population were checked by analytical flow cytometry. Genomic DNA was isolated from every sorted fraction and measured by UV absorbance on a Nanodrop 2000c. Using the deep immunoSEQ assay, TCR CDR3 regions were amplified from genomic DNA by multiplex PCR. Extracted genomic DNA from each cell subset was spread evenly across all wells of several immunoSEQ 96-well plates, with each plate serving as a replicate. For sorted subsets, about 210 ng of genomic DNA, equivalent to around 31,000 T cell genomes, went into each replicate PCR. The purified libraries were quantified using a Qubit 3.0 fluorometer, sized with a Bioanalyzer 2100, and then quantified again using the KAPA Library Quantification kit. A separate single-read 150-cycle Illumina NextSeq 550 flow cell was used to sequence each immunoSEQ 96-well plate. The authors processed their data as follows. Because the immunoSEQ output included only junctional sequences and no quality scores, the filtering could not be the same as the filtering used for full-length reads. Sequences were annotated with PyIR, a Python wrapper for IgBLAST v1.9, using IMGT germline references to assign V/J genes and CDR3. Reads were filtered out if the reads had weak V/J assignments (E-value above 1e-6), no CDR3, stop codons, out-of-frame junctions, or ambiguous translated residues. V3J clonotypes were defined by identical inferred V gene, J gene, and CDR3 amino acid sequence. Percentage overlap between repertoires was computed as shared unique clonotypes divided by the size of the smaller repertoire. Richness of each repertoire was evaluated using RTK rarefaction, the Chao1 estimator, and Recon v2.1 estimates of unobserved clonotypes. Generation probabilities for all TCRbeta clonotypes obtained by the gDNA method from four donors were computed using OLGA. TCRdb's version of the immuneACCESS table is confined to in-frame rearrangements and falls short of the full clone set. An unresolved V gene accounts for under half of the shortfall where checked; the remainder is of unknown origin. V and J calls and clone size are copied from that table; D and trimming were computed from the DNA. This sample gives about 820,000 clones in total; 80% to 95% of them show up just once. Nearly 25% of the sample goes to the ten largest clones.

This specimen comes from a study of shared clonotypes between healthy human individuals (TCRdb year 2020). About the investigation overall: A few men and a couple of women, aged 18 to 49 years, made up the cohort. Blood TCR repertoires of a handful of healthy adults were deeply sequenced to estimate repertoire size and the extent of clonotype sharing between individuals. Libraries were prepared and TCR repertoires were sequenced by different laboratories using diverse techniques, in order to increase sequencing depth and limit assay-specific biases. For each donor, CD4 naive and CD4 memory were each run on three plates, CD8 naive on two plates, and CD8 memory on one plate. Between about 0.8 and 9 billion PBMCs per donor were obtained by leukapheresis.

Between the V and J ends, shortened by 0 bases and 3 bases respectively, the junction contains 8 bases. Measured from the cysteine to the phenylalanine, the CDR3 is 15 residues long. Only the CDR3 part of the read is kept: 45 bases, read in frame from the first base. CDR1 and CDR2 were assigned from the germline V gene as LGHNA and YSLEER. Overall study results and their limits: Incomplete sequencing was indicated by rarefaction of sorted-subset datasets, despite the large sequencing depth. Compared with non-shared clonotypes, the clonotypes found in all four sorted-subset donors had higher generation probabilities. Around 5% of naive CD4, roughly 3.6% of naive CD8, around 2.3% of memory CD4, and 0.4% of memory CD8 clonotypes were shared across several donors. Sampling was restricted to blood, and TCR repertoires in tissue are likely to differ from TCR repertoires in blood. The small number of donors limited the genetic and exposure-history diversity represented. Based on pairwise subsampling, the degree of clonotype sharing among donors was expected to be affected by sequencing depth. Naive subsets generally had larger estimated clonotype richness than memory subsets.

The chain is made from TRBV4-3 and TRBJ2-2; no D gene is confidently identified. The sample consisted of naive CD8+ T cells sorted from blood. The sample's cell subset or site, from its label and the paper: CD45RA+CCR7+. This TCR came from a man aged 30 to 39 in good health. The CDR3 protein: CASSQEPGDTGELFF. The DNA reads as follows: TGCGCCAGCAGCCAAGAGCCTGGGGACACCGGGGAGCTGTTTTTT.